The clone carrying this T cell receptor (beta chain) was observed a handful of times. The data belong to a study of blood T cell repertoires in COVID-19. Profiling relied on immunoSEQ multiplex PCR, and the TCRdb table lists in-frame clones only, not all of them. The profile shows about 250,000 clones, 70% to 90% of them singletons. Germline V gene data show CDR1 as LNHDA and CDR2 as SQIVND (reference sequence). J gave up 4 bases and V 5 bases, and 6 bases lay outside the gene matches. This CDR3 has 14 amino acids. The chain recombines TRBV19 with TRBJ2-7; 9 bases are shared with TRBD1. The sequenced material came from peripheral blood. The clonotype originates from a man in his late teens or twenties with active or convalescent COVID-19. The CDR3 sequence is CASSSGQGLYEQYF. As DNA, the CDR3 is TGTGCCAGTAGTTCGGGACAGGGCTTATACGAGCAGTACTTC.